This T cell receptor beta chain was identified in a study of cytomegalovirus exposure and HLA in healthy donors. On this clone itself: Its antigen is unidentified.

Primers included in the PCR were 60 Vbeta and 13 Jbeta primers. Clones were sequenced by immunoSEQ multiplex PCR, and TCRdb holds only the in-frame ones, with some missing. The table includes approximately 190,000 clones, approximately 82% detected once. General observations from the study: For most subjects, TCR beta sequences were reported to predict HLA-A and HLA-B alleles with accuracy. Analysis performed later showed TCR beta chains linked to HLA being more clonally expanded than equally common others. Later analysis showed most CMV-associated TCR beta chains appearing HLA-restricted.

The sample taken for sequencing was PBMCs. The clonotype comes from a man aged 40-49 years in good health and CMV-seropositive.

CDR3 amino acids: CASSITGTGSYEQYF. As DNA, the CDR3 is TGTGCCAGTAGTATAACCGGGACAGGGTCCTACGAGCAGTACTTC. The chain combines TRBV19 with TRBJ2-7; 9 bases are a match to TRBD1. The CDR3 has 15 amino acids. CDR1 and CDR2 (germline): LNHDA, SQIVND (reference sequence). Trimming removed 2 bases from V and 1 base from J; junction bases left unmatched: 3. The full variable domain, in which reference TRBV19 and TRBJ2-7 provide the parts outside the CDR3, is DGGITQSPKYLFRKEGQNVTLSCEQNLNHDAMYWYRQDPGQGLRLIYYSQIVNDFQKGDIAEGYSVSREKKESFPLTVTSAQKNPTAFYLCASSITGTGSYEQYFGPGTRLTVT.